This T cell receptor beta chain was sequenced for a study of blood T cell repertoires in COVID-19. At the level of the study: Samples of COVID-19 (acute and convalescent) were obtained from the United States, Italy and Spain.

Recruitment covered about 25 US areas and drew participants whose ages spanned roughly 18 to 100 years. Categorization into cohorts depended on clinical history that participants reported. The V end was cut by 2 bases, the J end by 2 bases, with 15 bases between. The CDR3 consists of 16 residues. CDR1 is MNHNS, CDR2 SASEGT, per germline. Sequenced by immunoSEQ multiplex PCR; TCRdb stores in-frame clones only, minus some. The data show about 430,000 clones, 88% seen once. Sequenced sample: PBMCs or T cells enriched from blood (not recorded which). The sequence derives from a woman between 25 and 40 years old with acute COVID-19. This rearrangement joins TRBV6-1 to TRBJ1-2, with D perhaps TRBD1 (6 bases). CDR3 in DNA: TGTGCCAGCAGTGAACGGGGGGGGCGCGGGAACTATGGCTACACCTTC. This gives the protein CASSERGGRGNYGYTF.